This TCR beta chain was obtained from a study of OX40 agonist ivuxolimab in advanced cancers. Study context: Dose-escalation patients were diagnosed with hepatocellular carcinoma, melanoma, renal cell cancer or head and neck cancer.

Germline V gene lookup returns CDR1 KGHSH and CDR2 LQKENI. The CDR3 spans 15 residues. Trimming took 1 base from V and 7 from J, leaving 17 bases between them. Samples of blood were obtained at baseline, on cycle 4 day 1, and on cycle 7 day 1. TCRdb's copy holds only in-frame clones and misses some; the assay was immunoSEQ multiplex PCR. The sample includes roughly 76,000 clones, roughly nine tenths of them seen just once. The specimen was CD4+ or CD8+ T cells sorted from blood, collected in a trial of the OX40 agonist ivuxolimab. The TCR comes from an adult with an advanced solid tumor such as melanoma, head and neck, liver or kidney cancer. The chain carries TRBV18 and TRBJ2-7; D is possibly TRBD1 (6 bases). In DNA form, the CDR3 reads TGTGCCAGCTCACCACGGGCGCAGGGGCAGGAGGAGCAGTACTTC. Its protein is CASSPRAQGQEEQYF.